Following are 20 T cell receptor beta chains from one sample sequenced in a study of cytomegalovirus exposure and HLA in healthy donors. The PCR was carried out with 60 Vbeta primers and 13 Jbeta primers. TCRdb keeps only in-frame clones here, not all; method: immunoSEQ multiplex PCR. Its listing shows about 200,000 clones. Sequencing input: PBMCs. The origin of the receptors is a girl aged 2-10 years in good health and CMV-seropositive.

This rearrangement joins TRBV5-4 to TRBJ2-1, with 14 bases fitting TRBD2. Germline V gene data show CDR1 as SGHNT and CDR2 as YYREEE (reference sequence). This CDR3 region has 18 residues. Unmatched junction bases numbered 10, after V lost 1 base and J lost 7 bases. CDR3 loop: CASSLYGTSGRNPNEQFF. The CDR3 DNA sequence: TGTGCCAGCAGCTTGTACGGGACTAGCGGGAGAAATCCAAATGAGCAGTTCTTC. The complete variable domain, with remaining parts taken from reference TRBV5-4 and TRBJ2-1, reads ETGVTQSPTHLIKTRGQQVTLRCSSQSGHNTVSWYQQALGQGPQFIFQYYREEENGRGNFPPRFSGLQFPNYSSELNVNALELDDSALYLCASSLYGTSGRNPNEQFFGPGTRLTVL.

The chain employs TRBV5-1 and TRBJ2-5, with 7 bases identical to TRBD1. The CDR3 is 14 amino acids. Germline values: CDR1 SGHRS, CDR2 YFSETQ. V trimming: 5 bases; J trimming: 4 bases; junction bases outside the gene matches: 8. The CDR3 region has the DNA TGCGCCAGCAGGTGGGGGACAGTAAGAGAGACCCAGTACTTC. Protein: CASRWGTVRETQYF.

The chain couples TRBV7-6 to TRBJ2-1; 15 nucleotides line up with TRBD2. This CDR3 contains 18 residues. J gave up 9 bases and V 5 bases, and 14 bases lay outside the gene matches. Germline assignment: CDR1 SGHVS and CDR2 FNYEAQ. CDR3 protein: CASSKPGLAGGSFSEQFF. CDR3 coding DNA: TGTGCCAGCAGCAAGCCGGGACTAGCGGGAGGCAGTTTCAGTGAGCAGTTCTTC.

V and J are TRBV9 and TRBJ2-2, with 11 bases identical to TRBD2. The ends lost 4 bases at V and 6 bases at J; junction bases unmatched: 8. Germline-derived CDR1 and CDR2 are SGDLS and YYNGEE. The length of the CDR3 is 16 residues. CDR3 in DNA: TGTGCCAGCAGCCAGTCTAGCGGGAGGTTGGCCGGGGAGCTGTTTTTT. Its protein product is CASSQSSGRLAGELFF.

The chain is built from TRBV10-2 and TRBJ2-3, with D possibly TRBD2 on 5 matching bases. V shed 2 bases and J shed 10 bases, with 7 bases lying between them. CDR1 is WSHSY, CDR2 SAAADI, per germline. This CDR3 spans 11 amino acids. CDR3 protein: CASSERGPQYF. CDR3 nucleotide sequence: TGCGCCAGCAGTGAGCGGGGTCCGCAGTATTTT.

The CDR3 DNA sequence: TGTGCCAGCAGTCCCGGTGGAAACACCATATATTTT. Translating it yields CASSPGGNTIYF. This chain uses TRBV25-1 with TRBJ1-3; D call uncertain. Germline V gene lookup returns CDR1 MGHDK and CDR2 SYGVNS. The CDR3 length is 12 residues. Trimming left V 5 bases short and J 3 bases short, with 5 bases between.

The chain combines TRBV29-1 with TRBJ2-1, with D tentatively TRBD2 (5 bases). The CDR3 extends over 14 amino acids. CDR1 is SQVTM and CDR2 is ANQGSEA in the germline V gene. Trimming took 4 bases from V and 7 from J, leaving 17 bases between them. CDR3 protein: CSVAETRTGNEQFF. Written as DNA, the CDR3 is TGCAGCGTTGCCGAGACAAGGACGGGGAATGAGCAGTTCTTC.

The gene calls are TRBV10-3 and TRBJ2-1; 12 nucleotides line up with TRBD1. Germline lookup yields CDR1 ENHRY and CDR2 SYGVKD. The CDR3 totals 14 residues. The ends lost 10 bases at V and 9 bases at J; junction bases unmatched: 10. This chain's CDR3 is CATLRDRGRGEQFF. The CDR3 DNA reads TGTGCCACCCTCCGGGACAGGGGGCGAGGTGAGCAGTTCTTC.

V gene TRBV10-1 combines with J gene TRBJ2-6, with 7 bases identical to TRBD1. With 4 bases clipped from V and 2 bases from J, the junction kept 2 bases outside the gene matches. Germline V CDR1 and CDR2: WNHNN, SYGVQD (reference sequence). This CDR3 contains 15 residues. The CDR3: CASSGTGAGANVLTF. CDR3 DNA: TGCGCCAGCAGTGGCACAGGGGCTGGGGCCAACGTCCTGACTTTC.

This chain uses TRBV19 with TRBJ2-6; D is unclear. The CDR3 consists of 15 residues. Trimming removed 7 bases at V and 1 base at J, with 11 bases between. CDR1 LNHDA and CDR2 SQIVND come from the germline V gene (reference sequence). CDR3 coding DNA: TGTGCCAGTACAGGCGACCGATCTGGGGCCAACGTCCTGACTTTC. It encodes CASTGDRSGANVLTF.

This chain joins TRBV2 and TRBJ2-3; TRBD2 aligns across 8 bases. Trimming at V came to 6 bases and at J to 2 bases, leaving 7 bases not matched to a gene. This CDR3 is 15 amino acids long. CDR1 is SNHLY, CDR2 FYNNEI, per germline. The CDR3 region has the DNA TGTGCCAGCAGGGGATTAGCGGGACCCACAGATACGCAGTATTTT. It encodes CASRGLAGPTDTQYF.

The chain recombines TRBV6-1 with TRBJ1-4, with D perhaps TRBD1 (5 bases). The CDR3 totals 20 residues. Germline V gene sequence: CDR1 MNHNS, CDR2 SASEGT. V shed 0 bases and J shed 1 base, with 21 bases lying between them. DNA of the CDR3: TGTGCCAGCAGTGAAGCGATCCTTAAATTGGGGCGTCTAACTAATGAAAAACTGTTTTTT. Amino acid sequence: CASSEAILKLGRLTNEKLFF.

V and J are TRBV10-3 and TRBJ1-2; D unclear. Germline V gene lookup returns CDR1 ENHRY and CDR2 SYGVKD. CDR3 length: 13 amino acids. The ends were cut back, 0 bases at V and 4 bases at J, with 6 bases in the middle. CDR3 in amino acids: CAISESEFYGYTF. CDR3 coding DNA: TGTGCCATCAGTGAGTCTGAGTTCTATGGCTACACCTTC.

The chain couples TRBV10-2 to TRBJ2-7, with 9 bases that match TRBD2. V shed 2 bases and J 6 bases; nucleotides not matched to a gene: 23. Germline CDR1 and CDR2: WSHSY and SAAADI. The CDR3 has 20 amino acids. The CDR3 DNA reads as TGCGCCAGCAGTGAGACTCGACTAGCGGCCAAAAAGGGGGCCGGGGGCGAGCAGTACTTC. Amino acids: CASSETRLAAKKGAGGEQYF.

CDR3 amino acids: CSVMDRGEETQYF. CDR3 bases: TGCAGCGTAATGGACAGGGGGGAAGAGACCCAGTACTTC. This rearrangement joins TRBV29-1 to TRBJ2-5; 10 nucleotides agree with TRBD1. The CDR3 covers 13 residues. V lost 6 bases and J lost 3; bases outside the gene matches: 4. CDR1 SQVTM and CDR2 ANQGSEA come from the germline V gene.

The V gene is TRBV6-1, the J gene TRBJ2-4, with 8 nucleotides matching TRBD1. Germline values: CDR1 MNHNS, CDR2 SASEGT. V was pared by 8 bases and J by 11 bases, with 8 bases of the junction left unmatched. CDR3 length equals 12 residues. CDR3 bases: TGTGCCAGCGGACGACAGGGGACCGTTCAGTACTTC. Amino acids: CASGRQGTVQYF.

The rearrangement uses TRBV19 and TRBJ1-1; the match to TRBD1 covers 11 bases. CDR3 length: 17 amino acids. V trimming: 5 bases; J trimming: 0 bases; junction bases outside the gene matches: 8. CDR1 is LNHDA and CDR2 is SQIVND in the germline V gene (reference sequence). DNA for the CDR3: TGTGCCAGTAGTTCCGGGACAGGGGGGCTTATGAACACTGAAGCTTTCTTT. Encoded protein: CASSSGTGGLMNTEAFF.

The V gene is TRBV10-3, the J gene TRBJ2-5; 8 bases line up with TRBD1. The closer fit of TRBJ2-7 to the DNA end suggests the J call may be wrong. Germline V gene data show CDR1 as ENHRY and CDR2 as SYGVKD. This CDR3 has 15 residues. Here the CDR3 DNA reads TGTGCCATCAGTGAGCCCCAGGGGGCGGACTACGAGCAGTACTTC. This sequence encodes CAISEPQGADYEQYF.

This chain uses TRBV19 with TRBJ1-5, with TRBD1 matching 7 bases. Germline trimming cut 5 bases from V and 2 bases from J; bases unmatched to any gene: 3. Germline lookup yields CDR1 LNHDA and CDR2 SQIVND (reference sequence). The CDR3 totals 14 residues. The CDR3 DNA reads as TGTGCCAGTAGTCCCGGACAGGGCAATCAGCCCCAGCATTTT. It yields the protein CASSPGQGNQPQHF.

V usage is TRBV28 and J usage is TRBJ2-7, with TRBD1 identical over 7 bases. The germline V gene encodes CDR1 MDHEN and CDR2 SYDVKM. The CDR3 runs to 16 residues. The trim removed 4 bases at V and 0 bases at J, leaving 9 bases unmatched. The CDR3 DNA reads as TGTGCCAGCAGTTCCCCCTCGGCAGGGGGCTCCTACGAGCAGTACTTC. It yields the protein CASSSPSAGGSYEQYF. The complete variable domain, with remaining parts taken from reference TRBV28 and TRBJ2-7, reads DVKVTQSSRYLVKRTGEKVFLECVQDMDHENMFWYRQDPGLGLRLIYFSYDVKMKEKGDIPEGYSVSREKKERFSLILESASTNQTSMYLCASSSPSAGGSYEQYFGPGTRLTVT.